The clone carrying this T cell receptor beta chain was seen ten or more times. This entry is derived from a study of human T cells and chemical hapten exposure. Indicated time point: patch test 2, 6 weeks after DPC sensitization. This sample's treatment: therapeutic diphenylcyclopropenone sensitization with weekly scalp DPC. Patches went on only after blood had been drawn each time. Original handling: Sample TCR totals centred on a median of about 100,000, ranging about 20,000 to 700,000. A single record per CDR3 protein comes from TCRdb applying MiXCR to the RACE reads. The V and J calls were determined by TCRdb, not by the authors. The table lists approximately 69,000 distinct CDR3 sequences, 10% of them singletons. Sequences were derived from whole blood, sampled in connection with sensitization to the hapten diphenylcyclopropenone (DPC). The TCR was taken from a woman in her forties or fifties with alopecia areata. Some clones in this sample may be carry-over from other donors' samples.

The CDR3 coding sequence is TGTGCCAGCAGCTTATTAGGAGGGGGCGGCACTGAAGCTTTCTTT. Translation: CASSLLGGGGTEAFF. The chain joins TRBV7-3 to TRBJ1-1; 7 bases match TRBD1. The germline gives CDR1 SGHTA, CDR2 FQGTGA. The CDR3 totals 15 residues. J gave up 4 bases and V 2 bases, and 7 bases lay outside the gene matches. The variable domain in full, with the rest retrieved from reference TRBV7-3 and TRBJ1-1, is GAGVSQTPSNKVTEKGKYVELRCDPISGHTALYWYRQSLGQGPEFLIYFQGTGAADDSGLPNDRFFAVRPEGSVSTLKIQRTERGDSAVYLCASSLLGGGGTEAFFGQGTRLTVV.